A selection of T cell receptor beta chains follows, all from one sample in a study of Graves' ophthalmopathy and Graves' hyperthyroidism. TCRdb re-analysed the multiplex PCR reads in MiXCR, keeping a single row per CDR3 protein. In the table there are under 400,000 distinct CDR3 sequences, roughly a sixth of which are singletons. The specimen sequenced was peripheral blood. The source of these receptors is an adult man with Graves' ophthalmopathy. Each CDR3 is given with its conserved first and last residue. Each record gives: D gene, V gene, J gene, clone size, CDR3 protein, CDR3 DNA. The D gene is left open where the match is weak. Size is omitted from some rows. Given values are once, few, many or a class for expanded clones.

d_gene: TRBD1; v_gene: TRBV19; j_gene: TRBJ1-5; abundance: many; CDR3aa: CASRGQGSGPQHF; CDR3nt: TGTGCCAGTAGGGGACAGGGCTCAGGTCCCCAGCATTTT
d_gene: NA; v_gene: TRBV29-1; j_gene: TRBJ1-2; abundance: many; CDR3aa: CSGGEVGGYTF; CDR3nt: TGCAGCGGGGGGGAGGTTGGTGGCTACACCTTC
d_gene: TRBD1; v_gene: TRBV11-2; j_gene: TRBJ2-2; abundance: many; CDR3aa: CASSFLRGTTGELFF; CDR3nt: TGTGCCAGCAGCTTCCTCAGGGGGACGACCGGGGAGCTGTTTTTT
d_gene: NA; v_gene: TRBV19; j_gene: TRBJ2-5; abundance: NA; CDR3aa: CASTPRGVQTQYF; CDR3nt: TGTGCCAGTACTCCACGGGGCGTCCAGACCCAGTACTTC
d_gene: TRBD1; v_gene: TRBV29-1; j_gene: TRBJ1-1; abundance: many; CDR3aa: CSGATDRVNTEAFF; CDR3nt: TGCAGCGGCGCCACGGACAGGGTTAACACTGAAGCTTTCTTT
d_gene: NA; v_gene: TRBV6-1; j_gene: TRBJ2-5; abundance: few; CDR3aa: CASSDQGLAPETQYF; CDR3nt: TGTGCCAGCAGTGATCAGGGTTTAGCCCCCGAGACTCAGTACTTC
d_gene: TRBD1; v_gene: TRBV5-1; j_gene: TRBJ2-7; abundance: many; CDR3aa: CASSRTGGEYEQYF; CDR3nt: TGCGCCAGCAGCCGGACAGGGGGAGAATACGAGCAGTACTTC
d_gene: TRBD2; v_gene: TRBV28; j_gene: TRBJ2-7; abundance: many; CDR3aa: CASSKPGLAGVEQYF; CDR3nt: TGTGCCAGCAGTAAACCGGGACTAGCGGGGGTTGAGCAGTACTTC
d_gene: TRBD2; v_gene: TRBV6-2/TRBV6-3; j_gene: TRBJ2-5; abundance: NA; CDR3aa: CASSPFGSGGAAETQYF; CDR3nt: TGTGCCAGCAGCCCCTTCGGTAGCGGGGGGGCCGCGGAGACCCAGTACTTC
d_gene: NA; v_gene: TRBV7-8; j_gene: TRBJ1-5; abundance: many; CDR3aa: CASSITGFVGNQPQHF; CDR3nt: TGTGCCAGCAGCATAACAGGGTTTGTCGGCAATCAGCCCCAGCATTTT
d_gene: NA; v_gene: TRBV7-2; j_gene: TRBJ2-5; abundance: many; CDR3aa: CASSFRMYQETQYF; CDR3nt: TGTGCCAGCAGCTTCCGGATGTACCAAGAGACCCAGTACTTC
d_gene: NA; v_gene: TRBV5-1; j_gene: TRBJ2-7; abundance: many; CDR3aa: CASTDTLREQYF; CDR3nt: TGCGCCAGCACGGACACCCTCCGGGAGCAGTACTTC
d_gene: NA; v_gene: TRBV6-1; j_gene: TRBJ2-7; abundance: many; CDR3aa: CASSAIYGEQYF; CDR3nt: TGTGCCAGCAGCGCTATTTATGGCGAGCAGTACTTC
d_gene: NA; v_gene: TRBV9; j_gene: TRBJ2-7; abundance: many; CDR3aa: CASSFQLAPTYEQYF; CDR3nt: TGTGCCAGCAGCTTCCAACTAGCTCCCACCTACGAGCAGTACTTC
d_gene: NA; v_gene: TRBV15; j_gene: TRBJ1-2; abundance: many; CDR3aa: CATSLKGGSGYTF; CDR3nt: TGTGCCACCAGCCTAAAGGGGGGTTCTGGCTACACCTTC
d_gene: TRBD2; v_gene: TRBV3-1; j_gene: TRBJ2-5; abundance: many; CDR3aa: CASSVSGRAETQYF; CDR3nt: TGTGCCAGCAGTGTTAGCGGGAGAGCTGAGACCCAGTACTTC
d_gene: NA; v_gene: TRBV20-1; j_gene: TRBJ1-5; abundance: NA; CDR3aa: CSAISSNQPQRF; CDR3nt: TGCAGTGCTATATCGAGCAATCAGCCCCAGCGTTTT
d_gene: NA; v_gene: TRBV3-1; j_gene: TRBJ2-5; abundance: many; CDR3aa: CASSQGIQGQETQYF; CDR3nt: TGTGCCAGCAGCCAAGGAATACAGGGCCAAGAGACCCAGTACTTC
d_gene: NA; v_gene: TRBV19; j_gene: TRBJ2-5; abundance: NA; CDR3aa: CASSVQGSETQYF; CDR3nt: TGTGCCAGTAGTGTACAGGGTTCAGAGACCCAGTACTTC
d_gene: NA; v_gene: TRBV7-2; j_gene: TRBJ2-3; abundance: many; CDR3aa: CASSLNRDPDF; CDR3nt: TGTGCCAGCAGCTTAAATCGGGACCCTGATTTC
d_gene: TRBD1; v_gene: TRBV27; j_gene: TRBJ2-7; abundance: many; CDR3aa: CASSLVQGAGEQYF; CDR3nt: TGTGCCAGCAGTTTAGTACAGGGGGCTGGCGAGCAGTACTTC
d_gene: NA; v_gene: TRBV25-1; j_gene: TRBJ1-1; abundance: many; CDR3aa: CASWEEGGNTEAFF; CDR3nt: TGTGCCAGCTGGGAGGAGGGGGGGAACACTGAAGCTTTCTTT
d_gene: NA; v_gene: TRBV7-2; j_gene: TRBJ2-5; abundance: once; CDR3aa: CASSSTQNEETQYF; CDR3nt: TGTGCCAGCAGCTCGACCCAGAATGAAGAGACCCAGTACTTC
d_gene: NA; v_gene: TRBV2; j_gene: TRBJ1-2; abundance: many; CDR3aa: CASSVQNLYGYTF; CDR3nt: TGTGCCAGCAGTGTCCAGAACCTGTATGGCTACACCTTC
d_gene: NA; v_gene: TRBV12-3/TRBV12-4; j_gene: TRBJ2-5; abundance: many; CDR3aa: CASKGTVEETQYF; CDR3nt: TGTGCCAGCAAAGGGACGGTAGAAGAGACCCAGTACTTC
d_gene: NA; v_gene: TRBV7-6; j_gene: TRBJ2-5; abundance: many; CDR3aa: CASSPRGSSATQYF; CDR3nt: TGTGCCAGCAGCCCTAGGGGATCTTCCGCGACCCAGTACTTC
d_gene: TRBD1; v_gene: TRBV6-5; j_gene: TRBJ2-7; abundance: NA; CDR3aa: CASSYGGSWTGSYEQYF; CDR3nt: TGTGCCAGCAGTTACGGGGGATCGTGGACAGGATCGTACGAGCAGTACTTC